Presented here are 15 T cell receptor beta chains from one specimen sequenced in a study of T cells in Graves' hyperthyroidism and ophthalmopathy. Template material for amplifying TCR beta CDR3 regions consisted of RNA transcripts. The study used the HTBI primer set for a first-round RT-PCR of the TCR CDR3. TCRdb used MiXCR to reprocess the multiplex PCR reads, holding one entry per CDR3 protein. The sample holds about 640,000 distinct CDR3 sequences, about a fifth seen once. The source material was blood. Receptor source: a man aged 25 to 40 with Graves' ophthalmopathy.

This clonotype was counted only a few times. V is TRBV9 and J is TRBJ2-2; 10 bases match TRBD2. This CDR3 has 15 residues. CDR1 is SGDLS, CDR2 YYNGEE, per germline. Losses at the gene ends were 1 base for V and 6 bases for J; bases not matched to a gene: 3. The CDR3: CASSVSGRGPGELFF. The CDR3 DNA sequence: TGTGCCAGCAGCGTAAGCGGGAGGGGACCCGGGGAGCTGTTTTTT. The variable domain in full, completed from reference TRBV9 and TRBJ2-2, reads DSGVTQTPKHLITATGQRVTLRCSPRSGDLSVYWYQQSLDQGLQFLIQYYNGEERAKGNILERFSAQQFPDLHSELNLSSLELGDSALYFCASSVSGRGPGELFFGEGSRLTVL.

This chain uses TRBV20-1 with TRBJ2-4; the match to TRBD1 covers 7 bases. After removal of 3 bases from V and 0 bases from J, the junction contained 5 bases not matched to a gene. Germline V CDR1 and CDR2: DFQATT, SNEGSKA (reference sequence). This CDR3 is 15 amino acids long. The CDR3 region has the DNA TGCAGTGCTAGGGGGACAGAGCTAGCCAAAAACATTCAGTACTTC. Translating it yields CSARGTELAKNIQYF.

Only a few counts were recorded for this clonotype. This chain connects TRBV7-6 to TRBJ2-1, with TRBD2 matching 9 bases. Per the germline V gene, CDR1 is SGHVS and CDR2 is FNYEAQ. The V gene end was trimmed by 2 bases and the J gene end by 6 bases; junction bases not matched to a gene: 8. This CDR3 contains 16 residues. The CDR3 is CASSLRTSGRPNEQFF. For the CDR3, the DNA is TGTGCCAGCAGCTTACGAACTAGCGGGCGTCCCAATGAGCAGTTCTTC.

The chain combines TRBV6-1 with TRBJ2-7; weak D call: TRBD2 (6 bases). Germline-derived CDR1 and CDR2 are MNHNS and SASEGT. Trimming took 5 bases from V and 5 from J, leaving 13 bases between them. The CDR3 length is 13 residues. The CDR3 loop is CASSPGTVDEQYF. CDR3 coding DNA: TGTGCCAGCAGTCCTGGGACTGTCGACGAGCAGTACTTC.

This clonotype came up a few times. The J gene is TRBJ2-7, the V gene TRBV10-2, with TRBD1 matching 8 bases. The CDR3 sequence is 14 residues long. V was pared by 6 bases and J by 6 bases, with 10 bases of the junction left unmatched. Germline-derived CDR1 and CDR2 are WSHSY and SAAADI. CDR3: CASSTGQGWTEQYF. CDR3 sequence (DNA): TGCGCCAGCAGCACTGGACAGGGTTGGACCGAGCAGTACTTC.

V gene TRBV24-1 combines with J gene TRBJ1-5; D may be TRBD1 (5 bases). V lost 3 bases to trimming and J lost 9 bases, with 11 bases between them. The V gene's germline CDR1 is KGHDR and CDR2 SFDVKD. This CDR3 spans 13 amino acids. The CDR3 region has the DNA TGTGCCACCAGTGATGGGGCAGGGCTGCCCCAGCATTTT. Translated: CATSDGAGLPQHF.

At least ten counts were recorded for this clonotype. The CDR3 protein is CASSLLAGVTGELFF. The CDR3 DNA follows: TGTGCCAGCAGCTTATTGGCAGGGGTGACCGGGGAGCTGTTTTTT. The rearrangement links TRBV7-2 to TRBJ2-2; weak D call: TRBD1 (6 bases). There are 15 residues in the CDR3. V was cut by 2 bases and J by 5 bases, with 12 bases left in between. Germline V gene sequence: CDR1 SGHTA, CDR2 FQGNSA.

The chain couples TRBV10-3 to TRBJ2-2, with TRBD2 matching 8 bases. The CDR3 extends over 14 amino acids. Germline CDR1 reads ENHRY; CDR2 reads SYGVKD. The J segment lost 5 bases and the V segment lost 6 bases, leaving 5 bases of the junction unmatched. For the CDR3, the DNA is TGTGCCATCAGAGAAGCGGGAGCAACCGGGGAGCTGTTTTTT. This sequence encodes CAIREAGATGELFF.

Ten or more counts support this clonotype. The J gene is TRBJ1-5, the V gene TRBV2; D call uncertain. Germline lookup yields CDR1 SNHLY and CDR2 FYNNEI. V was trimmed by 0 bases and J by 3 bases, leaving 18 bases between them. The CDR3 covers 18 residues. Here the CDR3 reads CASSEAPSYPGNNQPQHF. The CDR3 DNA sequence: TGTGCCAGCAGTGAAGCGCCCTCCTATCCCGGGAACAATCAGCCCCAGCATTTT.

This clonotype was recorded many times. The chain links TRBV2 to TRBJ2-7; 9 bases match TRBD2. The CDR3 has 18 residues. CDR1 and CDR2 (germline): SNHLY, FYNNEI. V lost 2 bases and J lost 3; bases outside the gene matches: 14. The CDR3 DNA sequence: TGTGCCAGCAGTGAAAGGTGGTCAGGTAGCGGGAGTGGCTACGAGCAGTACTTC. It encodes CASSERWSGSGSGYEQYF.

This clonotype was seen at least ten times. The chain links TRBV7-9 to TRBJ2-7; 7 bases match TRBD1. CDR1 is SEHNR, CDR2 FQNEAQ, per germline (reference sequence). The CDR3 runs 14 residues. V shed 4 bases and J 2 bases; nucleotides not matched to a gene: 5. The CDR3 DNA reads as TGTGCCAGCAGCTCAGAGACAGGGACCTACGAGCAGTACTTC. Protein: CASSSETGTYEQYF.

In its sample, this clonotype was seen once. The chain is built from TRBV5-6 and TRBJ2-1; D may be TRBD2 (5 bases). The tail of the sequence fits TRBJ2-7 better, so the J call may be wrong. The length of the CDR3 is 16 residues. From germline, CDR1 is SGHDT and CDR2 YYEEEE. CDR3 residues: CASSQDVSGVYNEQYF. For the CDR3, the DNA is TGTGCCAGCAGCCAAGATGTGAGCGGAGTATACAATGAGCAGTACTTC.

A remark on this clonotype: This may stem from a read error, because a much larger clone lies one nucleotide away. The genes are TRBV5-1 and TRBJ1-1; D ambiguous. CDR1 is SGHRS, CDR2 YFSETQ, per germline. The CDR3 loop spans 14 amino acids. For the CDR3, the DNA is TGCGCCACCAGCCTCCTACCTTCGAACACTGAAGCTTTCTTT. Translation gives CATSLLPSNTEAFF.

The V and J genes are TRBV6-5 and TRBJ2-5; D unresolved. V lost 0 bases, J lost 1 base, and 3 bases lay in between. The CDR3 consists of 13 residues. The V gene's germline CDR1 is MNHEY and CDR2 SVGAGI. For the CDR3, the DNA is TGTGCCAGCAGTTACTCTAGCCAAGAGACCCAGTACTTC. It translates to CASSYSSQETQYF.

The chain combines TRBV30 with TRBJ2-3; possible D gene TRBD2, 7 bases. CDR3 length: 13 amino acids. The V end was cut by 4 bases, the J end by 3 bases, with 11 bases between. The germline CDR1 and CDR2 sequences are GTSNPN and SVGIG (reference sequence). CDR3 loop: CAWKGGPTDTQYF. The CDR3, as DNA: TGTGCCTGGAAGGGGGGGCCGACAGATACGCAGTATTTT.